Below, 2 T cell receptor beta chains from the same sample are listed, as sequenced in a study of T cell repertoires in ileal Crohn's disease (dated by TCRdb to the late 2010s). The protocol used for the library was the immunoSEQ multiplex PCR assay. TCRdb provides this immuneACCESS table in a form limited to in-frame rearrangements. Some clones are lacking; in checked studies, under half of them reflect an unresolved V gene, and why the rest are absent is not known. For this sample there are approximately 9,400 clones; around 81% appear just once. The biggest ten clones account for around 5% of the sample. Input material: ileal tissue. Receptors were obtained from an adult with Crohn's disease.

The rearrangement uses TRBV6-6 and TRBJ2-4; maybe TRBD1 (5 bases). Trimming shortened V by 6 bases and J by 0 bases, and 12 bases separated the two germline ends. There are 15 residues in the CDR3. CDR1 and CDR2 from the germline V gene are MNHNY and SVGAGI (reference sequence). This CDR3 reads CASSSPGIAKNIQYF. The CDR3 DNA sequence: TGTGCCAGCAGCTCCCCAGGGATAGCCAAAAACATTCAGTACTTC.

As DNA, the CDR3 is TGTGCCATAAGCCCCGGGGGTGGCGGAAACACCATATATTTT. Translation gives CAISPGGGGNTIYF. The chain links TRBV6-1 to TRBJ1-3; possibly TRBD1 for D (5 bases). The germline gives CDR1 MNHNS, CDR2 SASEGT. V lost 10 bases to trimming and J lost 4 bases, with 17 bases between them. This CDR3 has 14 residues.